This entry concerns a single T cell receptor (beta chain). Data came from immunoSEQ multiplex PCR; TCRdb stores just in-frame clones and leaves some out. The sample shows approximately 280,000 clones, 75% to 90% of them seen only once. These data originate in a study of blood T cell repertoires in COVID-19. Per the germline V gene, CDR1 is SGHVS and CDR2 is FQNEAQ. This CDR3 comprises 16 residues. The V end lost 5 bases, the J end lost 2 bases, and 16 bases lay between the germline ends. The chain recombines TRBV7-8 with TRBJ1-5; D is undetermined. This TCR was sampled from a man in his forties with acute or convalescent COVID-19. The sequencing sample was made of peripheral blood. The chain's CDR3 is CASSLLGSFGNQPQHF. In nucleotides, the CDR3 is TGTGCCAGCAGCCTACTTGGGAGTTTTGGCAATCAGCCCCAGCATTTT.